Below, 21 T cell receptor beta chains from the same sample are listed, as sequenced in a study of T cell responses to AZD1222 COVID-19 vaccine. Data came from immunoSEQ multiplex PCR; TCRdb stores just in-frame clones and leaves some out. The table records approximately 85,000 clones, roughly nine tenths of them present only once. Sequences were derived from peripheral blood, sampled on day 0 of AZD1222 vaccination. These receptors all come from an adult in good health.

The chain links TRBV4-1 to TRBJ1-2; no clear D gene. V was cut by 1 base and J by 4 bases, with 16 bases left in between. The CDR3 consists of 16 residues. Germline-derived CDR1 and CDR2 are MGHRA and YSYEKL. The CDR3 DNA sequence: TGCGCCAGCAGCCAAGCCCCCGGGGAGTCCTCCTATGGCTACACCTTC. It encodes CASSQAPGESSYGYTF.

V is TRBV5-4 and J is TRBJ2-3, with D uncertain. Germline CDR1 and CDR2: SGHNT and YYREEE (reference sequence). The CDR3 is 14 amino acids. The V and J ends lost 4 bases and 2 bases respectively, with 11 bases between them. In DNA form, the CDR3 reads TGTGCCAGCAGCACTTTGGGAAACACAGATACGCAGTATTTT. This codes for CASSTLGNTDTQYF.

V is TRBV6-5 and J is TRBJ2-7; perhaps D is TRBD1 or TRBD2 (5 bases each). Trimming left V 10 bases short and J 0 bases short, with 10 bases between. This CDR3 is built from 12 residues. Germline values: CDR1 MNHEY, CDR2 SVGAGI. This chain's CDR3 is CATGTYSYEQYF. The CDR3 DNA follows: TGTGCCACCGGGACGTACTCCTACGAGCAGTACTTC.

The chain carries TRBV18 and TRBJ1-4; D not certain. The CDR3 spans 14 residues. Looked up from germline, CDR1 is KGHSH and CDR2 is LQKENI. Trimming removed 2 bases at V and 7 bases at J, with 11 bases between. The DNA for the CDR3 is TGTGCCAGCTCACCAGGACGGCAGGCTGAAAAACTGTTTTTT. Amino acid sequence: CASSPGRQAEKLFF.

The chain has TRBV27 and TRBJ1-5; 10 bases match TRBD1. CDR1 and CDR2 from the germline V gene are MNHEY and SMNVEV (reference sequence). The J segment lost 6 bases and the V segment lost 5 bases, leaving 10 bases of the junction unmatched. The CDR3 runs 16 residues. The CDR3 sequence: CASSPFRTGGGQPQHF. The CDR3 bases are TGTGCCAGCAGTCCATTCCGGACAGGGGGTGGTCAGCCCCAGCATTTT.

In its sample, this clone was seen once. The chain is built from TRBV4-1 and TRBJ2-7; TRBD1 aligns across 8 bases. V lost 6 bases, J lost 5 bases, and 6 bases stayed unmatched. The CDR3 contains 13 residues. Looked up from germline, CDR1 is MGHRA and CDR2 is YSYEKL. CDR3: CASRGQGIDEQYF. The CDR3 region has the DNA TGCGCCAGCAGAGGACAGGGAATCGACGAGCAGTACTTC.

The V gene is TRBV2, the J gene TRBJ2-7; TRBD2 might be the D (6 bases). Germline V lookup: CDR1 SNHLY, CDR2 FYNNEI. Trimming took off 10 bases at V and 4 bases at J, with 14 bases between the two ends. This CDR3 spans 12 amino acids. CDR3 DNA sequence: TGTGCCACCGGGAGTCAGAGTTACGAGCAGTACTTC. Translating gives CATGSQSYEQYF.

The chain carries TRBV20-1 and TRBJ2-2; D not resolved. CDR1 and CDR2 from the germline V gene are DFQATT and SNEGSKA (reference sequence). The CDR3 spans 14 residues. Trimming left V 3 bases short and J 1 base short, with 9 bases between. Here the CDR3 DNA reads TGCAGTGCTAGTGCCGGATGGAACACCGGGGAGCTGTTTTTT. It is translated as CSASAGWNTGELFF.

J is TRBJ1-3 and V is TRBV6-5, with D perhaps matching TRBD1 (5 bases). V lost 8 bases and J lost 0, with 14 bases in between. Germline values: CDR1 MNHEY, CDR2 SVGAGI. The length of the CDR3 is 15 residues. Here the CDR3 reads CASLRLQGSGNTIYF. Written as DNA, the CDR3 is TGTGCCAGCTTAAGACTCCAGGGCTCTGGAAACACCATATATTTT.

V gene TRBV7-9 combines with J gene TRBJ2-1; 9 bases are shared with TRBD1. This CDR3 has 15 amino acids. CDR1 SEHNR and CDR2 FQNEAQ come from the germline V gene (reference sequence). Trimming at V came to 10 bases and at J to 7 bases, leaving 14 bases not matched to a gene. The CDR3 spells CATHQGDRESNEQFF. CDR3 in DNA: TGTGCCACCCATCAGGGGGACAGGGAGTCGAATGAGCAGTTCTTC.

This clone was counted a single time. This chain links TRBV12-3 or TRBV12-4 with TRBJ2-1; a weak D match, TRBD1 (6 bases). Between the trimmed V and J ends, which lost 2 bases and 7 bases, there was a span of 9 bases. The CDR3 consists of 13 residues. CDR3: CASSLQGPNEQFF. For the CDR3, the DNA is TGTGCCAGCAGTTTACAGGGGCCTAATGAGCAGTTCTTC.

The chain couples TRBV10-3 to TRBJ1-4, with 7 bases identical to TRBD1. Looked up from germline, CDR1 is ENHRY and CDR2 is SYGVKD. Unmatched junction bases numbered 2, after V lost 3 bases and J lost 4 bases. The CDR3 runs 14 residues. CDR3 in amino acids: CAISDRGINEKLFF. Written as DNA, the CDR3 is TGTGCCATCAGTGACAGGGGGATTAATGAAAAACTGTTTTTT.

This chain joins TRBV12-5 and TRBJ1-1; 12 nucleotides match TRBD1. The ends lost 2 bases at V and 10 bases at J; junction bases unmatched: 14. Germline lookup yields CDR1 LGHNT and CDR2 FRNRAP. This CDR3 contains 17 residues. CDR3 residues: CASGLSMAGQGAFRAFF. Written as DNA, the CDR3 is TGTGCTAGTGGTTTGTCAATGGCGGGACAGGGGGCTTTCCGAGCTTTCTTT.

This chain uses TRBV19 with TRBJ2-7, with TRBD1 matching over 10 bases. Per germline, CDR1 LNHDA and CDR2 SQIVND (reference sequence). Trimming removed 5 bases from V and 5 bases from J; junction bases left unmatched: 9. The CDR3 has 15 amino acids. This CDR3 reads CASSPVTGGNNEQYF. The CDR3 DNA is TGTGCCAGTAGTCCAGTGACAGGGGGCAACAACGAGCAGTACTTC.

V usage is TRBV7-8 and J usage is TRBJ1-1; D is unresolved. Germline CDR1 is SGHVS and CDR2 is FQNEAQ. The CDR3 is 11 amino acids. The germline V and J ends were trimmed by 5 bases and 6 bases, with 7 bases remaining between them. CDR3 bases: TGTGCCAGCAGCCTCGTAGCTGAAGCTTTCTTT. As protein: CASSLVAEAFF.

The chain employs TRBV15 and TRBJ1-4; D not certain. The CDR3 spans 13 residues. V gave up 0 bases and J gave up 7 bases, with 6 bases separating them. CDR1 and CDR2 from the germline V gene are LNHNV and YYDKDF (reference sequence). CDR3 in amino acids: CATSRDGGEKLFF. DNA of the CDR3: TGTGCCACCAGCAGAGATGGCGGTGAAAAACTGTTTTTT.

Only one count was recorded for this clone. The rearrangement uses TRBV15 and TRBJ2-7, with 10 bases that match TRBD1. The ends lost 1 base at V and 6 bases at J; junction bases unmatched: 9. Per the germline V gene, CDR1 is LNHNV and CDR2 is YYDKDF (reference sequence). The CDR3 spans 16 residues. The CDR3 bases are TGTGCCACCAGCAGAGCGGCCGGGACAGGGGTCTTCGAGCAGTACTTC. Encoded protein: CATSRAAGTGVFEQYF.

This clone was detected once. This chain joins TRBV5-1 and TRBJ1-5; TRBD1 agrees at 7 bases. Germline CDR1 and CDR2: SGHRS and YFSETQ. The CDR3 loop spans 14 amino acids. V shed 4 bases, J shed 3 bases, and the junction held 4 bases outside the gene matches. CDR3 nucleotides: TGCGCCAGCAGCCCAGGACAGGTCAATCAGCCCCAGCATTTT. Protein: CASSPGQVNQPQHF.

V usage is TRBV3-1 (or the pseudogene TRBV3-2) and J usage is TRBJ2-1, with a possible D match to TRBD1 (5 bases). The CDR3 runs to 16 residues. CDR1 is LGHDT, CDR2 YNNKEL, per germline (reference sequence). The V end was cut by 2 bases, the J end by 0 bases, with 11 bases between. CDR3 residues: CASSQYGASSYNEQFF. CDR3 nucleotide sequence: TGTGCCAGCAGCCAATATGGGGCGAGCTCCTACAATGAGCAGTTCTTC.

This chain's CDR3 is CASSFDGGTNSPLHF. CDR3 nucleotides: TGTGCCAGCAGCTTCGATGGCGGGACTAATTCACCCCTCCACTTT. The chain recombines TRBV5-4 with TRBJ1-6; D may be TRBD1 (5 bases). Germline V CDR1 and CDR2: SGHNT, YYREEE (reference sequence). Trimming pared 2 bases from V and 6 bases from J, leaving 12 bases between. There are 15 residues in the CDR3.

This rearrangement joins TRBV7-9 to TRBJ1-2; 8 positions agree with TRBD1. The germline CDR1 and CDR2 sequences are SEHNR and FQNEAQ (reference sequence). The CDR3 is made up of 13 amino acids. After removal of 5 bases from V and 3 bases from J, the junction contained 2 bases not matched to a gene. CDR3 nucleotide sequence: TGTGCCAGCAGCCAGACAGGGGACTATGGCTACACCTTC. This gives the protein CASSQTGDYGYTF. Using reference TRBV7-9 and TRBJ1-2 for the parts outside the CDR3, the full variable domain is DTGVSQNPRHKITKRGQNVTFRCDPISEHNRLYWYRQTLGQGPEFLTYFQNEAQLEKSRLLSDRFSAERPKGSFSTLEIQRTEQGDSAMYLCASSQTGDYGYTFGSGTRLTVV.